These 13 T cell receptor beta chains originate from one sample sequenced in a study of PD-1 blockade in classical Hodgkin lymphoma. The table came from immunoSEQ multiplex PCR; TCRdb's copy has only in-frame clones and leaves some out. This sample carries around 24,000 clones, around 64% of them seen once, and the ten largest clones take about an eighth. Relapse after autologous stem cell transplantation occurred in every patient, and brentuximab vedotin exposure varied. The sequencing used peripheral blood mononuclear cells (PBMCs), collected before the second cycle of nivolumab. The receptor set was obtained from a human donor with classical Hodgkin lymphoma.

This chain joins TRBV7-2 and TRBJ2-6, with 9 nucleotides matching TRBD1. Germline values: CDR1 SGHTA, CDR2 FQGNSA. The CDR3 totals 19 residues. Trimming cost V 5 bases and J 3 bases; bases outside gene matches: 14. The CDR3 coding sequence is TGTGCCAGCAGCAGGGGCCGGCGGACAGGGGCCGGTGGGGCCAACGTCCTGACTTTC. This gives the protein CASSRGRRTGAGGANVLTF.

The chain combines TRBV29-1 with TRBJ2-3; a possible D gene is TRBD1 (5 bases). The CDR3 length is 13 residues. With 7 bases removed from V and 4 bases from J, the gap between germline ends came to 15 bases. Germline V gene data show CDR1 as SQVTM and CDR2 as ANQGSEA. The CDR3 nucleotides are TGCAGCGGGGGCCACCAGGGCGCAGATACGCAGTATTTT. Amino acid sequence: CSGGHQGADTQYF.

The chain combines TRBV4-1 with TRBJ1-5; TRBD1 aligns across 8 bases. With 0 bases clipped from V and 3 bases from J, the junction kept 10 bases outside the gene matches. Germline V CDR1 and CDR2: MGHRA, YSYEKL. This CDR3 comprises 18 residues. As DNA, the CDR3 is TGCGCCAGCAGCCAAGACGGACAGGGTTTGTCTAACAATCAGCCCCAGCATTTT. Protein product: CASSQDGQGLSNNQPQHF.

The chain recombines TRBV28 with TRBJ1-1; TRBD1 might be the D (5 bases). Germline-derived CDR1 and CDR2 are MDHEN and SYDVKM. Between the trimmed V and J ends, which lost 2 bases and 2 bases, there was a span of 9 bases. The CDR3 consists of 14 residues. CDR3 amino acids: CASSLAGSNTEAFF. The CDR3 bases are TGTGCCAGCAGTTTAGCAGGGAGTAACACTGAAGCTTTCTTT.

This chain links TRBV6-1 with TRBJ1-6; no clear D. Germline loops: CDR1 MNHNS, CDR2 SASEGT. This CDR3 is 16 amino acids long. Trimming removed 2 bases at V and 3 bases at J, with 11 bases between. The CDR3 DNA is TGTGCCAGCAGTGAACAAAGGGTGTACTATAATTCACCCCTCCACTTT. Its protein is CASSEQRVYYNSPLHF.

The V and J genes are TRBV6-6 and TRBJ2-5; 8 bases match TRBD1. With V trimmed by 0 bases and J by 5 bases, 5 bases remained unmatched. The germline V gene encodes CDR1 MNHNY and CDR2 SVGAGI (reference sequence). CDR3 length equals 15 residues. The DNA for the CDR3 is TGTGCCAGCAGTTACTCGACAGGGGCGCGGGAGACCCAGTACTTC. Protein product: CASSYSTGARETQYF.

This chain joins TRBV27 and TRBJ1-3; D ambiguous. V shed 5 bases and J shed 4 bases, with 9 bases lying between them. This CDR3 has 13 amino acids. Germline CDR1 is MNHEY and CDR2 is SMNVEV (reference sequence). CDR3 protein: CASSPRTGNTIYF. The DNA of the CDR3 is TGTGCCAGCAGTCCGCGTACCGGAAACACCATATATTTT.

The rearrangement joins TRBV27 to TRBJ2-1; D call uncertain. The germline CDR1 and CDR2 sequences are MNHEY and SMNVEV (reference sequence). The V and J ends lost 2 bases and 9 bases respectively, with 11 bases between them. CDR3 length equals 13 residues. CDR3 sequence: CASSLRQLGEQFF. The CDR3 DNA reads TGTGCCAGCAGTTTAAGACAATTAGGTGAGCAGTTCTTC.

The sample holds a few counts of this clone. The chain has TRBV28 and TRBJ2-3; D tentatively reads TRBD1 or TRBD2 (5 bases each). The CDR3 spans 15 residues. The ends were cut back, 2 bases at V and 0 bases at J, with 9 bases in the middle. Germline V CDR1 and CDR2: MDHEN, SYDVKM. The CDR3 DNA follows: TGTGCCAGCAGTTTAATTTGGGACAGCACAGATACGCAGTATTTT. Protein: CASSLIWDSTDTQYF. Looking up the rest from reference TRBV28 and TRBJ2-3 gives the full variable domain: DVKVTQSSRYLVKRTGEKVFLECVQDMDHENMFWYRQDPGLGLRLIYFSYDVKMKEKGDIPEGYSVSREKKERFSLILESASTNQTSMYLCASSLIWDSTDTQYFGPGTRLTVL.

This chain links TRBV2 with TRBJ2-3; D may be TRBD2 (6 bases). The CDR3 spans 15 residues. V lost 4 bases and J 4 bases, leaving 15 bases between the germline ends. The V gene's germline CDR1 is SNHLY and CDR2 FYNNEI. The CDR3 DNA reads TGTGCCAGCAGTGTGGTACCGAGCGGGTCAGATACGCAGTATTTT. Protein: CASSVVPSGSDTQYF.

The chain uses TRBV7-2 and TRBJ2-7; 9 nucleotides match TRBD1. J gave up 3 bases and V 5 bases, and 5 bases lay outside the gene matches. The CDR3 totals 14 residues. Germline V gene sequence: CDR1 SGHTA, CDR2 FQGNSA. In DNA form, the CDR3 reads TGTGCCAGCAGCCGCGACAGGGGGAGCTACGAGCAGTACTTC. Its translation: CASSRDRGSYEQYF.

CDR3 in DNA: TGTGCCAGCACCGACTACGGGGGGACCTACGAGCAGTACTTC. Translated, it gives CASTDYGGTYEQYF. The rearrangement links TRBV6-5 to TRBJ2-7, with 7 nucleotides matching TRBD2. There are 14 residues in the CDR3. V was pared by 7 bases and J by 2 bases, with 8 bases of the junction left unmatched. Germline lookup yields CDR1 MNHEY and CDR2 SVGAGI.

Within the sample, this clone is medium-sized (0.01 to 0.1%). This chain joins TRBV28 and TRBJ1-4; D gene unclear. Trimming removed 4 bases from V and 7 bases from J, with 10 bases in between. The V gene's germline CDR1 is MDHEN and CDR2 SYDVKM. CDR3 length: 13 amino acids. CDR3 loop: CASSSGFREKLFF. The DNA for the CDR3 is TGTGCCAGCAGTTCCGGGTTCCGTGAAAAACTGTTTTTT.